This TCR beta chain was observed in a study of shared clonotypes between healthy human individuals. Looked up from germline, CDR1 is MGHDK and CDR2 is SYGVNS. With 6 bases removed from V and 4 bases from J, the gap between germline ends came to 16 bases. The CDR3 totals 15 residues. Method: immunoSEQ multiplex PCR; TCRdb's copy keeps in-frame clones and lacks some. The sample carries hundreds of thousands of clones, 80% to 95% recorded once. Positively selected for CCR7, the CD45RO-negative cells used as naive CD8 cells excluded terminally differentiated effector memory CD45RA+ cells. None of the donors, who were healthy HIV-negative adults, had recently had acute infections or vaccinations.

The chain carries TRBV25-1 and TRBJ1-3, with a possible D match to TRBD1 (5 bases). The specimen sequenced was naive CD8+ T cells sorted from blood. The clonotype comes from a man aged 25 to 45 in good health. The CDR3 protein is CASSETRGRGNTIYF. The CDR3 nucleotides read TGTGCCAGCAGCGAAACTCGGGGGAGGGGAAACACCATATATTTT.